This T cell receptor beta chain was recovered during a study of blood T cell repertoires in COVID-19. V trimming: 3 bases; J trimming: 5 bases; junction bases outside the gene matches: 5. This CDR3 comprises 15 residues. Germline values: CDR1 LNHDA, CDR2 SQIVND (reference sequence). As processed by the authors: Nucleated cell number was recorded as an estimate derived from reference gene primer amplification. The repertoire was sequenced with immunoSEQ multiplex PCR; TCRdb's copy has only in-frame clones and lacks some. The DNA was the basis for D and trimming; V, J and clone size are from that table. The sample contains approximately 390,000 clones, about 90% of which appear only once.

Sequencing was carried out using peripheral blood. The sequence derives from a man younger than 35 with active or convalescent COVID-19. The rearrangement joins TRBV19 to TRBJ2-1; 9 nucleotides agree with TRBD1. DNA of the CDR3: TGTGCCAGTAGTATCGAGACAGGGGGAAACAATGAGCAGTTCTTC. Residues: CASSIETGGNNEQFF. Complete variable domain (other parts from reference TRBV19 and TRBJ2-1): DGGITQSPKYLFRKEGQNVTLSCEQNLNHDAMYWYRQDPGQGLRLIYYSQIVNDFQKGDIAEGYSVSREKKESFPLTVTSAQKNPTAFYLCASSIETGGNNEQFFGPGTRLTVL.